One TCR beta chain is described in this entry. Its antigen target is currently unknown. Base quality data are lacking; no much larger clone is found one base away. The library was produced with the immunoSEQ multiplex PCR assay. For the multiplex PCR, a mixture combining 60 forward primers for TCR Vbeta segments and 13 reverse primers for TCR Jbeta segments was used. Amplification of the CDR3 region of rearranged TCR beta genes was performed with a multiplex PCR assay on genomic DNA. The Illumina HiSeq System was used to sequence the amplified TCR beta libraries as 87-base-pair reads. Per the source publication's procedure: In a later analysis, 70 million to 95 million unique TCR beta chains were counted across the 500 to 850 repertoires, and about 10 million of these chains were shared by at least two donors. A nearest-neighbor algorithm error-corrected the raw reads and collapsed the reads into unique sequences, merging closely related sequences to remove PCR and sequencing errors. V, D and J gene segments were assigned by aligning CDR3 sequences to IMGT reference sequences. For a sequence to be retained, a match of at least six nucleotides to both a V gene segment and a J gene segment was required. Rearrangements were called productive when the CDR3 lacked stop codons and stayed in frame with V and J; all others were non-productive. CDR3 was defined according to IMGT convention as the region running from the second conserved V-encoded cysteine to the conserved J-encoded phenylalanine. In an earlier analysis of approximately 590 of the donors, sequences lacking an unambiguous match to a single V gene segment were excluded. An earlier analysis of some 500 of the donors classified V segments as functional when productive rearrangements were above 56.7% and as segregating when the standard deviation between donors was above 5%. To diagnose cytomegalovirus status from the catalog of TCR beta chain sequences, a statistical classification framework was built. In a later analysis, TCR nucleotide sequences were compared against IMGT/GENE-DB human TR gene sequences so that V and J genes could be assigned. A later analysis assigned CDR3 sequences and most-parsimonious VDJ recombination scenarios with the TCRdist pipeline. A later analysis defined each TCR beta chain by its CDR3 amino acid sequence plus V-gene family, and excluded reads lacking a unique V-gene family. A later analysis removed 500 to 650 highly shared, low-generation-probability nucleotide sequences to deal with suspected cross-contamination and a sequencing artifact. In a later analysis, a clonal expansion index for each public chain was calculated from normalized within-repertoire ranks of inferred template counts. In a later analysis, generation probabilities were computed with a VDJ recombination model fitted to out-of-frame rearrangements, and the resulting probabilities were checked against IGoR. In a later analysis, hypergeometric tests were used to score TCR-TCR, TCR-HLA and TCR-CMV co-occurrence, with a repertoire-size bias correction applied to TCR pairs. False discovery rates were estimated in a later analysis by permuting HLA or CMV assignments 20 times. In a later analysis, co-occurring TCRs were grouped using DBSCAN, and TCRdist sequence similarity was added for clustering within HLA-allele-positive subsets. Repertoires with fewer than 30,000 or more than 120,000 public chains, plus five repertoires with anomalous nucleotide sharing, were excluded from co-occurrence clustering. The table was pulled from immuneACCESS by TCRdb, which kept in-frame rearrangements only. Such tables lose some clones; where checked, under half of the loss comes from unresolved V genes, and the rest has no known cause. The V and J calls and clone size are taken from that table; D and trimming were inferred from the DNA. This sample has roughly 160,000 clones in its table, and roughly 79% of those were observed once. The ten largest clonotypes hold around 13% of the sample.

The data belong to a study of cytomegalovirus exposure and HLA in healthy donors (dated by TCRdb to 2016 to 2017). Study-wide context: According to an earlier analysis of several hundred of the donors, roughly 180 million T cells yielded 95 million to 140 million unique TCR beta sequences and less than 300 Gb of sequence data. An early release covering over 500 HLA-typed donors comprised roughly 300 gigabases of sequencing data and 85 million to 100 million unique TCR sequences. Of the roughly 420 genotyped donors, 80% to 90% were placed in the genetic ancestry cluster associated with self-reported Caucasian donors. The aim of the study was to test whether cataloging public T cell receptors could identify signatures of past pathogen exposure. The T cell repertoires of under 750 subjects were profiled by immunosequencing and related to cytomegalovirus serostatus. Besides the first cohort of 666 subjects, a separate validation cohort made up of over 100 different subjects was used. To predict cytomegalovirus infection status, the study combined high-throughput TCR immunosequencing, statistical association of individual TCRs with disease status, and machine learning. A later analysis re-examined previously published TCR beta repertoires from 610 or so donors and added high-resolution HLA genotyping to investigate patterns of TCR occurrence. The later analysis used no new phenotypic data to find candidate immune exposures, relying instead on TCR beta sequences and their occurrence across donors. An earlier analysis of 587 of the donors used high-throughput TCR beta sequencing to judge whether each TCR beta V gene segment behaved as functional or pseudogenic. Alongside the repertoire data, information on donor age, sex, ethnicity and CMV serostatus was compiled. A later genetic analysis used genome-wide SNP genotypes for about 60% of the roughly 670 donors, treating that subset as a discovery cohort. Every discovery cohort repertoire had been produced on one sequencing platform. HLA typing included class I and class II loci at four-digit resolution. Typing coverage differed by locus: A, B, C, DRB1 and DQB1 were typed in roughly 620-630 donors, DQA1 in around 500, DPA1 in approximately 610, and DPB1 in about 450. About five DR-DQ haplotypes were treated as single units for association and clustering because of strong linkage in the cohort. On average, about 240,000 unique TCR beta nucleotide sequences were sequenced per donor among 398 genotyped donors of the cohort, with 15% to 20% of those sequences being non-productive.

The cohort consisted of 670 or so healthy bone marrow donors. All cohort members were sampled while nominally healthy, although unrecorded immune exposures were likely present. The donor tested CMV seronegative and was one of the 352 seronegative cohort members. A peripheral blood sample was provided by each donor, and peripheral blood mononuclear cells were used for TCR beta sequencing. The Qiagen DNeasy Blood Extraction Kit was used to extract genomic DNA from the blood cell samples. From V the trimming removes 3 bases and from J it removes 4 bases, while the gene matches leave 5 bases of the junction unaccounted for. CDR1 and CDR2 (MGHDK, SYGVNS) derive from the germline V gene. The CDR3 starts with the cysteine, ends with the phenylalanine, and has 15 residues. Only CDR3 DNA is held: 45 bases, read in frame from base 1. The paper as a whole reports these results and caveats: Because HLA typing was unavailable for some donors at each locus, only the typed subset was used in association tests. A further reported finding was that TCR beta sequences accurately predicted the HLA-A and HLA-B alleles for most subjects in the first cohort. Several of the top co-occurrence clusters appeared to be linked to parvovirus B19, influenza, CMV and Epstein-Barr virus, according to a later analysis. The cohort was sequenced for TCR beta chains only, and without alpha or paired-chain data the features that could be detected were limited. Linkage disequilibrium might explain the correlated functional status among segregating V segments, but an unknown experimental factor could not be excluded. A later genetic analysis associated a missense DCLRE1C variant with V-gene and J-gene trimming of TCR beta chains, and an independent cohort replicated the association. A later analysis associated some 17,000 TCR beta sequences with specific HLA alleles at a false discovery rate of 0.05. The authors suggested that the approach could potentially be extended to other disease states and immunological phenotypes. A few of the identified cytomegalovirus-associated TCR beta chains were confirmed in vitro to be specific for cytomegalovirus antigens. Assigning TCR associations to individual alleles was difficult when HLA alleles, especially DR and DQ, strongly co-occurred. Most TCR sequences were seen in very few donors, while some public TCRs were found in many individuals. A later analysis found that most CMV-associated TCR beta chains appeared HLA-restricted, with HLA associations seemingly driven largely by CMV exposure. Some IMGT-functional V segments, including TRBV6-2 and TRBV6-3, could not be distinguished by the 87-base-pair reads and were therefore excluded. In both the original and validation cohorts, the classifier was reported to diagnose cytomegalovirus status with high specificity and sensitivity. The presence/absence analyses assumed that sequencing depth was roughly uniform across donors, and that assumption may not be true. A later analysis found that HLA-associated TCR beta chains were more clonally expanded and had lower generation probabilities than equally common non-associated chains. According to a later analysis, TCR association rates differed among HLA loci, with DRB1 alleles showing the most associated TCRs and HLA-C alleles showing the fewest. In the study, some 180 TCR beta chains were listed as associated with cytomegalovirus. CMV serostatus was the only immune exposure information available for the cohort. The earlier analysis of approximately 560 of the donors excluded about 16 rarely observed V segments, including chromosome 9 orphons, because counts were too low. The sequencing pipeline was judged likely to have produced a cluster of highly shared sequence variants as a technical artifact. Compared with the 666-donor mean, donors in an Asian-associated ancestry cluster had fewer N-insertions in productive TCRs, according to a later genetic analysis. In an earlier analysis of about 550 of the donors, most TCR beta V segments were observed in productive rearrangements about 87% or about 30% of the time, broadly matching IMGT annotations.

The V and J genes are TRBV25-1 and TRBJ2-5; 10 nucleotides in the junction match TRBD2. This TCR was recovered from a woman aged 50 to 60 in good health and CMV-seronegative. The sample taken for sequencing was PBMCs. At the DNA level, the sequence is TGTGCCAGCAGTGAGCGGCTAGCGGGGGCAGAGACCCAGTACTTC. Translated, this gives CASSERLAGAETQYF.